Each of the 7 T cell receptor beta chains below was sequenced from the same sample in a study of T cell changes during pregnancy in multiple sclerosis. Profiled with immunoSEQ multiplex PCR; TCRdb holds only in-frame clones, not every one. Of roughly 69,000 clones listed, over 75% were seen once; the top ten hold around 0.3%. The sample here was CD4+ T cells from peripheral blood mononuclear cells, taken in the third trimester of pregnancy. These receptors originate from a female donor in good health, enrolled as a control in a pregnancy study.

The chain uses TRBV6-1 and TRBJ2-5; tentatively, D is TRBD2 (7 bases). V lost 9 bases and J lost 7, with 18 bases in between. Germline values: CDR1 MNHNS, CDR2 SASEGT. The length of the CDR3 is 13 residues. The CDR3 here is CARSGGPSGTQYF. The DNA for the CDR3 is TGTGCCAGATCGGGGGGCCCCTCAGGGACCCAGTACTTC.

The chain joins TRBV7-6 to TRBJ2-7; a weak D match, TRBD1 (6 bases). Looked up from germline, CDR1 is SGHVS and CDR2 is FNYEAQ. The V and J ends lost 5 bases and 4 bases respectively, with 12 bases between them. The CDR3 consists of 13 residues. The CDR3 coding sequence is TGTGCCAGCAGCGCAGCCACAGGGTACGAGCAGTACTTC. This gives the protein CASSAATGYEQYF. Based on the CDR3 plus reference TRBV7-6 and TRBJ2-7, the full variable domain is GAGVSQSPRYKVTKRGQDVALRCDPISGHVSLYWYRQALGQGPEFLTYFNYEAQQDKSGLPNDRFSAERPEGSISTLTIQRTEQRDSAMYRCASSAATGYEQYFGPGTRLTVT.

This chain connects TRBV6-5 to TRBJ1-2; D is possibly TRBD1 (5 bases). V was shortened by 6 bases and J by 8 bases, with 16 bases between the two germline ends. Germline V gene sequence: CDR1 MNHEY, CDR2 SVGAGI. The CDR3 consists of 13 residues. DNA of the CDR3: TGTGCCAGCAGGATTACAGGTCTGGGGGGCTACACCTTC. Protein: CASRITGLGGYTF.

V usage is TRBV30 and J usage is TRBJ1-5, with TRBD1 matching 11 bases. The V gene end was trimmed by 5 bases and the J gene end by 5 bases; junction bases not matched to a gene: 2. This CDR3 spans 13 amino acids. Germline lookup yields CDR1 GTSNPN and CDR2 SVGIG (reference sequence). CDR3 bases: TGTGCCTGGGGGACAGGGGGGGATCAGCCCCAGCATTTT. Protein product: CAWGTGGDQPQHF.

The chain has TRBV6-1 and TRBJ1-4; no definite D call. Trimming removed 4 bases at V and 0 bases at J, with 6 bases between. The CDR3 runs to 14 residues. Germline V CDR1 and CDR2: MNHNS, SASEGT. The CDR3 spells CASSGPSTNEKLFF. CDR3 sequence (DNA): TGTGCCAGCAGTGGTCCTTCAACTAATGAAAAACTGTTTTTT.

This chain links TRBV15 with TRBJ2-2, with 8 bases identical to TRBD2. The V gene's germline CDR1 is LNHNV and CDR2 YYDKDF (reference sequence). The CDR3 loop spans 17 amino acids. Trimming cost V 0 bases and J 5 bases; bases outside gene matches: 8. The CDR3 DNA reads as TGTGCCACCAGCAGAGATTATAGCGGCGGGAGGACCGGGGAGCTGTTTTTT. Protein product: CATSRDYSGGRTGELFF. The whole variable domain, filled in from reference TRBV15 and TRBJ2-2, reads DAMVIQNPRYQVTQFGKPVTLSCSQTLNHNVMYWYQQKSSQAPKLLFHYYDKDFNNEADTPDNFQSRRPNTSFCFLDIRSPGLGDTAMYLCATSRDYSGGRTGELFFGEGSRLTVL.

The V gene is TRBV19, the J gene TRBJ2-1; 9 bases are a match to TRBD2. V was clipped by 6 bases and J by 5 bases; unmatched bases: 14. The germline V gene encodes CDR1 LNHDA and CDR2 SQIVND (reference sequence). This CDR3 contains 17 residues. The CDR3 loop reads CASSLHEAGGPNNEQFF. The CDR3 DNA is TGTGCCAGTAGCCTTCATGAGGCGGGGGGGCCAAACAATGAGCAGTTCTTC. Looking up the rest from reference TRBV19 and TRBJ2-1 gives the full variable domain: DGGITQSPKYLFRKEGQNVTLSCEQNLNHDAMYWYRQDPGQGLRLIYYSQIVNDFQKGDIAEGYSVSREKKESFPLTVTSAQKNPTAFYLCASSLHEAGGPNNEQFFGPGTRLTVL.